The clone carrying this T cell receptor (beta chain) was counted ten times or more. V was cut by 6 bases and J by 2 bases, with 16 bases left in between. The germline CDR1 and CDR2 sequences are SGHRS and YFSETQ. This CDR3 comprises 15 residues. The source of the sample is a study of T cells after yellow fever vaccination. From the 5' RACE reads, TCRdb called clonotypes with MiXCR, one entry per CDR3 protein. This table has some 320,000 distinct CDR3 sequences, 8.5% to 9% appearing once. This receptor was obtained from a young man who received the YFV17D yellow fever vaccine. Sequenced material: PBMCs, taken on the day of the first yellow fever vaccination. V gene TRBV5-1 combines with J gene TRBJ2-3; the D gene is possibly TRBD1 (5 bases). CDR3 region: CASTQGVHATDTQYF. The CDR3 region has the DNA TGCGCCAGCACCCAAGGGGTCCACGCCACAGATACGCAGTATTTT.